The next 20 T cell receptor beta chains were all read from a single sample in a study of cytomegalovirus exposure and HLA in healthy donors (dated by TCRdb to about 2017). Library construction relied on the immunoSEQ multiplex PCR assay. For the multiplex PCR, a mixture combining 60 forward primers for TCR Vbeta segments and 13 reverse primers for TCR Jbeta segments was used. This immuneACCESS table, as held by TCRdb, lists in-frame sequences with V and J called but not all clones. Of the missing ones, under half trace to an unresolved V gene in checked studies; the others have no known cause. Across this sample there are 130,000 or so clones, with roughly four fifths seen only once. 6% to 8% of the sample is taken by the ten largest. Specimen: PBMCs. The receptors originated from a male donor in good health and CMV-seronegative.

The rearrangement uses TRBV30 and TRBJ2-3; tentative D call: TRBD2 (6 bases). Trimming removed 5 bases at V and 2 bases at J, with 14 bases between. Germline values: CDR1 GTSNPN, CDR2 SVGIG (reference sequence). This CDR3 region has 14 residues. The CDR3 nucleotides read TGTGCCTGGGCAACTAGCAGGGTCACAGATACGCAGTATTTT. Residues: CAWATSRVTDTQYF.

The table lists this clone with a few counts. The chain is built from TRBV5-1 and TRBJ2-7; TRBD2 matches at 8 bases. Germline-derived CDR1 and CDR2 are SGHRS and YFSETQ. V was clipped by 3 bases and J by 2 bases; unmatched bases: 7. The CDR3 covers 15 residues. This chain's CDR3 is CASSSTSGQPYEQYF. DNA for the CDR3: TGCGCCAGCAGCTCTACTAGCGGACAGCCCTACGAGCAGTACTTC.

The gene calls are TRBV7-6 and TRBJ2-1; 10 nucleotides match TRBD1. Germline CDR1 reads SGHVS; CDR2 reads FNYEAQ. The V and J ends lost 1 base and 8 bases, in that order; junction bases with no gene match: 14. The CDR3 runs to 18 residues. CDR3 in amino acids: CASSLVIRPGTGDDEQFF. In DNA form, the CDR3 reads TGTGCCAGCAGCTTAGTAATTCGTCCCGGGACAGGGGATGATGAGCAGTTCTTC.

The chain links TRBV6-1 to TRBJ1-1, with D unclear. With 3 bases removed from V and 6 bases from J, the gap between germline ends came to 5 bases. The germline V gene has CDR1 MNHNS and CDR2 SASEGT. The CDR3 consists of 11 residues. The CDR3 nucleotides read TGTGCCAGCAGTGAGTTCTCTGAAGCTTTCTTT. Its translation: CASSEFSEAFF.

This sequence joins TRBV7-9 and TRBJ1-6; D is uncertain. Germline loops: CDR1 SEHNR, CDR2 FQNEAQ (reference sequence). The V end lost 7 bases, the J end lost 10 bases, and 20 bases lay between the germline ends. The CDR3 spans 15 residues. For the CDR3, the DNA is TGTGCCAGCACCACCGGGTCCGAGGTAAGGTCACCCCTCCACTTT. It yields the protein CASTTGSEVRSPLHF.

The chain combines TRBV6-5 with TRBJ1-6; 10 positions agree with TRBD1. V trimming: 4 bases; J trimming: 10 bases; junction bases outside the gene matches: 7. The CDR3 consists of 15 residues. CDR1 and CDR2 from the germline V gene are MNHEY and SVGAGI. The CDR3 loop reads CASSSRDRGDSPLHF. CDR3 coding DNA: TGTGCCAGCAGTTCCCGGGACAGGGGAGACTCACCCCTCCACTTT.

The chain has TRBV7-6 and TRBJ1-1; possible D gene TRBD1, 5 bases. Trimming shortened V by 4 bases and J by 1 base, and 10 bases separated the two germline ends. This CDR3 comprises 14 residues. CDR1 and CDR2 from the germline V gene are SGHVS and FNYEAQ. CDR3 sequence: CASSSGKGNTEAFF. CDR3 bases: TGTGCCAGCAGCTCAGGGAAGGGGAACACTGAAGCTTTCTTT.

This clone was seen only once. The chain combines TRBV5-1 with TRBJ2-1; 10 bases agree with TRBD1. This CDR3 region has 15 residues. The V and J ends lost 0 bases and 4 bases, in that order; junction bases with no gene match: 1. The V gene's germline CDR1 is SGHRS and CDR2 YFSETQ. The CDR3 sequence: CASSLVGQGYNEQFF. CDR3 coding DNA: TGCGCCAGCAGCTTGGTGGGACAGGGGTACAATGAGCAGTTCTTC.

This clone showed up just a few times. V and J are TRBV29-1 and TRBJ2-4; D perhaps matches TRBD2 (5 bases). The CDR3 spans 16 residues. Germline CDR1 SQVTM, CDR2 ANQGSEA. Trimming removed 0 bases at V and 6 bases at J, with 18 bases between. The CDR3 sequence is CSVEDRLGEGGNIQYF. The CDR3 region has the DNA TGCAGCGTTGAAGACCGCCTCGGGGAAGGAGGAAACATTCAGTACTTC. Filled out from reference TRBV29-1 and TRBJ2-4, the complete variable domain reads SAVISQKPSRDICQRGTSLTIQCQVDSQVTMMFWYRQQPGQSLTLIATANQGSEATYESGFVIDKFPISRPNLTFSTLTVSNMSPEDSSIYLCSVEDRLGEGGNIQYFGAGTRLSVL.

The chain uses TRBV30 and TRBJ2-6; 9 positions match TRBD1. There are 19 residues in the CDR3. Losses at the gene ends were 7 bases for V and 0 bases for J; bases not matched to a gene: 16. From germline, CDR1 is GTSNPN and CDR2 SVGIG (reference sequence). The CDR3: CASHVGWDRDPSGANVLTF. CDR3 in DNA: TGTGCCTCCCACGTGGGATGGGACAGGGATCCCTCTGGGGCCAACGTCCTGACTTTC.

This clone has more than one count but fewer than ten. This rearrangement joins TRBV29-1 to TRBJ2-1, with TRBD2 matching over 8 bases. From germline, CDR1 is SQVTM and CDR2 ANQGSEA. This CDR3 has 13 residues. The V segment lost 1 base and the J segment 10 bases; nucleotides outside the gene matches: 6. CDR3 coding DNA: TGCAGCGTTGAAGGCGGGGGGAGCGAAGAGCAGTTCTTC. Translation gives CSVEGGGSEEQFF.

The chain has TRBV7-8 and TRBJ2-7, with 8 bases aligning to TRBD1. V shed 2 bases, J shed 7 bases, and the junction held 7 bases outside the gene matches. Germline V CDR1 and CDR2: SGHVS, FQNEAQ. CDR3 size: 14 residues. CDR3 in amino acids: CASSLLQGAGEQYF. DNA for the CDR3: TGTGCCAGCAGCTTATTGCAGGGGGCGGGGGAGCAGTACTTC. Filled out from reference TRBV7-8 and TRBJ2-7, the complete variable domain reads GAGVSQSPRYKVAKRGQDVALRCDPISGHVSLFWYQQALGQGPEFLTYFQNEAQLDKSGLPSDRFFAERPEGSVSTLKIQRTQQEDSAVYLCASSLLQGAGEQYFGPGTRLTVT.

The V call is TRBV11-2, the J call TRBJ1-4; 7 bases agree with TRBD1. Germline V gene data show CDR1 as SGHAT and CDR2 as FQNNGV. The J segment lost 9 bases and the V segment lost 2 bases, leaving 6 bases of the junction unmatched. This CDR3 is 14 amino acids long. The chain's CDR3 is CASSLLSGGQKLFF. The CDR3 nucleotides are TGTGCCAGCAGCTTATTATCAGGGGGGCAAAAACTGTTTTTT.

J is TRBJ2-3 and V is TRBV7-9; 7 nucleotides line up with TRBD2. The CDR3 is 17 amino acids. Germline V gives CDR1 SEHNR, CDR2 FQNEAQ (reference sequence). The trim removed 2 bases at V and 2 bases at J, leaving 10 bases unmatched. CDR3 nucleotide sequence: TGTGCCAGCAGCTTATCCCGGACTAGTCCTAACACAGATACGCAGTATTTT. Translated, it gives CASSLSRTSPNTDTQYF.

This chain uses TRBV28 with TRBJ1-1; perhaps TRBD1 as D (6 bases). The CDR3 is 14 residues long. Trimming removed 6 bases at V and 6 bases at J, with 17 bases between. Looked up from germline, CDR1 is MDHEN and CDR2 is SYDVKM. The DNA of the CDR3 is TGTGCCAGCAGCCCCCAGGGGAGCTTAGCTGAAGCTTTCTTT. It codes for CASSPQGSLAEAFF.

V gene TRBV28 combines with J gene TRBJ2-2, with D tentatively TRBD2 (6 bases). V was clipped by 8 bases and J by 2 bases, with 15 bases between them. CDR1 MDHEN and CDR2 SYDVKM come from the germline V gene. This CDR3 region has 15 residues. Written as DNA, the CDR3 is TGTGCCAGCGCATCCGGGACTCTTAACACCGGGGAGCTGTTTTTT. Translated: CASASGTLNTGELFF.

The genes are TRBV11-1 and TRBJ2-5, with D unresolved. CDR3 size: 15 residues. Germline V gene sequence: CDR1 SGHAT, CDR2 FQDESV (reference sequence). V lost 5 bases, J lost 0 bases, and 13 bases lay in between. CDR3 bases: TGTGCCAGCAGCCCCCCTATTGAGGACCAAGAGACCCAGTACTTC. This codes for CASSPPIEDQETQYF.

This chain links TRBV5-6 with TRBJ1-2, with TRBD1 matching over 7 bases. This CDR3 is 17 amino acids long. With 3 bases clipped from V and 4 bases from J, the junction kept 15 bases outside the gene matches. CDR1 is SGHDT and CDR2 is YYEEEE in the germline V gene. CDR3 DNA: TGTGCCAGCAGCTCAAGAACCCGAGACAGGGTGGGCTATGGCTACACCTTC. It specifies CASSSRTRDRVGYGYTF.

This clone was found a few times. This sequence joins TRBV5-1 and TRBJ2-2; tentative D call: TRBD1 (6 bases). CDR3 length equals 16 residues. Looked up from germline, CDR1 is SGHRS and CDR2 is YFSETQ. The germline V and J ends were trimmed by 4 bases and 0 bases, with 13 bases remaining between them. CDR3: CASSATGWSNTGELFF. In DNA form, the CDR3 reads TGCGCCAGCAGCGCCACAGGGTGGTCGAACACCGGGGAGCTGTTTTTT.

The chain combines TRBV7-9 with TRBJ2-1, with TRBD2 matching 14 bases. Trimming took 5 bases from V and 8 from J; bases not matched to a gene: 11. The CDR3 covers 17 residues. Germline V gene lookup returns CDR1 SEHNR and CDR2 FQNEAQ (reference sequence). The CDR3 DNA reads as TGTGCCAGCAGCCCAGGACTAGCGGGAGGAGAGTTCGATGAGCAGTTCTTC. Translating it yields CASSPGLAGGEFDEQFF.